This T cell receptor (beta chain) was sequenced during a study of long-term antiretroviral therapy in people with HIV. Survey-level resolution applied to immunoSEQ assay v3.0. Clones were read by immunoSEQ multiplex PCR, and TCRdb kept only the in-frame ones, dropping some. The table includes approximately 41,000 clones, over 75% detected once. General observations from the study: Documentation of ART adherence, viral resistance or therapy changes was absent.

CDR3 length: 15 residues. Germline CDR1 reads KGHSH; CDR2 reads LQKENI. V shed 3 bases and J shed 1 base, with 12 bases lying between them. Points on this clone: Its antigen is undetermined.

The TCR originated in a man younger than 35 with HIV. The chain links TRBV18 to TRBJ1-1, with D maybe TRBD1 (5 bases). The sample here was unsorted PBMCs, taken 1.5 years after starting antiretroviral therapy. The DNA for the CDR3 is TGTGCCAGCTCACCGAAGACAGACTGGAACACTGAAGCTTTCTTT. Translating gives CASSPKTDWNTEAFF.